This T cell receptor beta chain was obtained from a study of graft-versus-host responses after intestinal transplantation (TCRdb year 2021). Concerning the study at large: The transplants that recipients received were multivisceral, liver-intestinal, or isolated intestinal. Anti-thymocyte globulin induction was given to all recipients, followed by maintenance tacrolimus and steroids for 3 to 4 years. After intestinal transplantation, graft-versus-host and host-versus-graft alloreactive T cell clones in the graft, circulation and bone marrow were tracked using bulk TCR-beta CDR3 sequencing. Alloreactive clones were identified by sequencing pre-transplant mixed lymphocyte reaction products and comparing these products with unstimulated pre-transplant donor and recipient T cells. Of the roughly 24 intestinal transplant recipients enrolled in the cohort, one of whom was a retransplant, a few patients without pretransplant specimens were excluded. A peak of at least 4% donor T cells among recipient peripheral blood mononuclear cells was the definition used for donor T cell macrochimerism. Instead of going to the commercial service, samples from a few later patients were sequenced in-house on an Illumina MiSeq and processed with MiXCR.

In light of the paper, this sample's time point label describes: cells obtained before transplantation from donor or recipient. CD3+CD4+ and CD3+CD8+ populations were FACS-sorted from unstimulated pre-transplant donor and recipient cells taken from spleen or lymph nodes. Library construction relied on the immunoSEQ multiplex PCR assay. For most patients, genomic DNA was isolated with the Qiagen DNeasy Blood and Tissue Kit and shipped frozen to Adaptive Biotechnologies for TCR sequencing. For most patients, genomic DNA was subjected to high-throughput TCR-beta CDR3 sequencing by Adaptive Biotechnologies. In the original analysis: TCR sequencing data for approximately 17 patients were retrieved from Adaptive's ImmunoSEQ software; a few other patients were processed with MiXCR and VDJtools. To correct CD4 versus CD8 sorting errors, sequences present in both subsets at a frequency ratio below 5:1 were removed. CDR3 nucleotide sequences shared between donor and recipient were removed because the origin of such sequences could not be assigned. At least 2-fold expansion over unstimulated cells and a minimum CFSE-low frequency of 0.002% (template counts) or 0.001% (read counts) were required for clones to be classified as alloreactive. Clones detected in sequenced pre-transplant spleen, lymph node, or MLR CFSE-low populations of the donor or recipient were defined as mappable. The cumulative frequency of alloreactive clones was calculated as a percentage of all sequences, weighted by copy number. TCRdb retrieved this table from immuneACCESS and kept in-frame rearrangements only. Not all clones are present; in checked studies, unresolved V genes account for under half, and no reason is known for the remainder. That table gives V, J and clone size, and the DNA gave D and trimming. In all, the sample holds about 81,000 clones, and approximately 90% of those were seen once. Approximately 0.33% of the sample is taken by the ten largest.

The research as a whole found: The relatively low number and heterogeneity of intestinal transplant patients limited the conclusions. GvH clones were found in recipient bone marrow, and some of the GvH clones appeared earlier in ileal mucosa or blood, which is consistent with an intestinal mucosal origin. Early after transplant, declines in HvG clones were associated with peak levels of circulating GvH clones. High GvH to HvG T cell clonal ratios were observed in the allografts of patients with donor T cell macrochimerism.

V gives up 1 base and J gives up 9 bases, and the segment between their germline ends measures 12 bases. The CDR3 runs 12 amino acids, cysteine and phenylalanine included. Kept here is only the CDR3 DNA, which spans 36 bases and is read in frame from base 1. CDR1 and CDR2 were assigned from the germline V gene (reference sequence) as GTSNPN and SVGIG. Remarks on this clone: Its recognized antigen is unknown. It has no much larger one-base neighbor in the sample; base qualities were not kept.

The origin of this receptor is a human donor who was the organ donor for an intestinal transplant. The material sequenced was unstimulated CD4+ T cells sorted from spleen or lymph node cells, taken before transplant. The rearranged chain carries TRBV30 and TRBJ1-2; a confident D gene designation cannot be given. The CDR3 reads CAWSDRGASYTF. The nucleotides are TGTGCCTGGAGTGATCGGGGTGCGAGCTACACCTTC. Where the CDR3 stops, the reference TRBV30 and TRBJ1-2 genes take over; the full variable domain is SQTIHQWPATLVQPVGSPLSLECTVEGTSNPNLYWYRQAAGRGLQLLFYSVGIGQISSEVPQNLSASRPQDRQFILSSKKLLLSDSGFYLCAWSDRGASYTFGSGTRLTVV.